The clone carrying this TCR beta chain was recorded a few times. Its specificity is not known. CDR1 is ENHRY, CDR2 SYGVKD, per germline. The V and J ends lost 6 bases and 8 bases, in that order; junction bases with no gene match: 10. The CDR3 spans 14 residues. A library of TCRbeta sequences, prepared with unique molecular identifiers, was generated. One entry per CDR3 protein results from TCRdb running MiXCR on the PCR reads. The table has 200,000 to 250,000 distinct CDR3 sequences, 20% to 30% seen once. This entry comes from a study of T-cell reconstitution after alpha-beta-depleted transplantation in children. Points from the study as a whole: Several hundred expanded graft clones reportedly were the source of alpha-beta T cells about two months after transplant. T cells produced anew were the main source of T-cell counts and diversity one year after transplant. The high TCRbeta diversity at day 60 in some patients came from surviving recipient T cells and thymic progenitors.

V is TRBV10-3 and J is TRBJ1-2; 9 nucleotides agree with TRBD1. This TCR came from a female patient aged 2-15 years who had a stem cell transplant for congenital amegakaryocytic thrombocytopenia, so the T cells may come from the graft donor. The specimen was PBMCs, mostly from graft donor cells, collected 360 days after TCRalphabeta/CD19-depleted stem cell transplant. The CDR3 sequence: CAISRTGDEGGYTF. CDR3 DNA: TGTGCCATCAGCCGGACAGGGGATGAGGGCGGCTACACCTTC.